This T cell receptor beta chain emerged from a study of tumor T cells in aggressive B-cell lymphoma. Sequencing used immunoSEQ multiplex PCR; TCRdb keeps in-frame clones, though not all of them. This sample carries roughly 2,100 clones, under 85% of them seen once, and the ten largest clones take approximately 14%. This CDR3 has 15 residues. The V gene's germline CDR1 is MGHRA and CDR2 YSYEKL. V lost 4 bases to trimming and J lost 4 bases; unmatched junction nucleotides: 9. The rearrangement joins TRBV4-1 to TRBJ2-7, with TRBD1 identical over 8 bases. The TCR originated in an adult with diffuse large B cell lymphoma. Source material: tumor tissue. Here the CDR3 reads CASSPPSRGRYEQYF. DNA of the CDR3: TGCGCCAGCAGCCCCCCGAGCAGGGGGCGGTACGAGCAGTACTTC.